This T cell receptor (beta chain) was sequenced during a study of identifying expanded T cells in peripheral blood. Healthy donors had no documented immune events, such as infections, while sampled. Assay used: immunoSEQ multiplex PCR; TCRdb lists only in-frame clones, some missing. This sample yields over 100,000 clones, of which roughly 88% are seen a single time; roughly 15% belongs to the top ten. Germline loops: CDR1 MGHRA, CDR2 YSYEKL. Trimming removed 0 bases from V and 8 bases from J, with 19 bases in between. The CDR3 covers 16 residues. The source of this sequence is a person between 18 and 70 years old in good health. V gene TRBV4-1 combines with J gene TRBJ1-2; D uncertain. Input material: blood. The CDR3 spells CASSQDWWALNEGYTF. The CDR3 DNA reads TGCGCCAGCAGCCAAGATTGGTGGGCCCTTAATGAAGGCTACACCTTC.